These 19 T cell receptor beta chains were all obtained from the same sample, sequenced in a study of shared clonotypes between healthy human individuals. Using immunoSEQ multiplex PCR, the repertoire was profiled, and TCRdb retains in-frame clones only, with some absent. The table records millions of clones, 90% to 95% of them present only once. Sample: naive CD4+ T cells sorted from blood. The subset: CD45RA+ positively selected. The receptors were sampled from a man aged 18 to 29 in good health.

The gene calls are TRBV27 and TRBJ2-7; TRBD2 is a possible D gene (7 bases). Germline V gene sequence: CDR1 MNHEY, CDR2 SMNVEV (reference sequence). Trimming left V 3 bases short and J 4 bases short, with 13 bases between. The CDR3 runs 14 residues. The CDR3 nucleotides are TGTGCCAGCAGTTTTATGGGAGGGGGATACGAGCAGTACTTC. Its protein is CASSFMGGGYEQYF.

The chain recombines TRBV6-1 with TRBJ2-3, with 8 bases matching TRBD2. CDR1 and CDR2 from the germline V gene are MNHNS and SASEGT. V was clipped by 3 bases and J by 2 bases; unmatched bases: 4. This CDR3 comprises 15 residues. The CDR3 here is CASSDASGPTDTQYF. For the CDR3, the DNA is TGTGCCAGCAGTGACGCTAGCGGGCCCACAGATACGCAGTATTTT.

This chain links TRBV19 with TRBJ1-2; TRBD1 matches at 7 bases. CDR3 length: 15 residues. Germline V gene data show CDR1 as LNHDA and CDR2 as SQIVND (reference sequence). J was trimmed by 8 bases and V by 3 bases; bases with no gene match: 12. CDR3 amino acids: CASSIAGQAKWGYTF. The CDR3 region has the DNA TGTGCCAGTAGTATCGCAGGACAGGCCAAATGGGGCTACACCTTC.

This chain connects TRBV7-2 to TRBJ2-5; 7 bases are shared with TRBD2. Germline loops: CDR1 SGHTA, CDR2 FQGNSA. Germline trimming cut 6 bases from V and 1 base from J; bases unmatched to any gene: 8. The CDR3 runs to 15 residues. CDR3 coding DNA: TGTGCCAGCAGTGTCGGAGCGGGGAGCCAAGAGACCCAGTACTTC. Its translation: CASSVGAGSQETQYF.

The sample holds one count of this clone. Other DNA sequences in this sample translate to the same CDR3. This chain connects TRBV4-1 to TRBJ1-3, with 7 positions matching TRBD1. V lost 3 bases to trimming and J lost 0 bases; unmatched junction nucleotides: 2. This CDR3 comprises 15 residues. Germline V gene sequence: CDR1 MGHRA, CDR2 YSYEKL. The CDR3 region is CASSQGQSSGNTIYF. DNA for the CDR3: TGCGCCAGCAGCCAGGGACAGTCCTCTGGAAACACCATATATTTT.

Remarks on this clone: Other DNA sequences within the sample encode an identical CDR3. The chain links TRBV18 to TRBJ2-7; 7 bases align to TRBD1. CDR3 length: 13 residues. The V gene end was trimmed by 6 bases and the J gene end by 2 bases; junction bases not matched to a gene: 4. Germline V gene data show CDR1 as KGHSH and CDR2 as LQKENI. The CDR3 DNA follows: TGTGCCAGCTCCCGGGGACAGACCTACGAGCAGTACTTC. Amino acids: CASSRGQTYEQYF.

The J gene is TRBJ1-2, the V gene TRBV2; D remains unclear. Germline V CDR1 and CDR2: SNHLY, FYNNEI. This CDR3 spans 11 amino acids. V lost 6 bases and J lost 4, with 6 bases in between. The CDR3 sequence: CASSWVYGYTF. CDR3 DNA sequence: TGTGCCAGCAGCTGGGTCTATGGCTACACCTTC.

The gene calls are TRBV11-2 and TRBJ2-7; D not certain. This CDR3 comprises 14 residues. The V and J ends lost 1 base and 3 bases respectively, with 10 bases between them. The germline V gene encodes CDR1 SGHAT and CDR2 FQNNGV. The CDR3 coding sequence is TGTGCCAGCAGCTTAGGCAATGCGTTCTACGAGCAGTACTTC. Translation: CASSLGNAFYEQYF.

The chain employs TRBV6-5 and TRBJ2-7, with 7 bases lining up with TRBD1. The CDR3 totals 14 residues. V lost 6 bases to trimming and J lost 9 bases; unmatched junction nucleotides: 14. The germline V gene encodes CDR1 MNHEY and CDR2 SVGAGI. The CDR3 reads CASSRGQAGQGQYF. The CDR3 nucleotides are TGTGCCAGCAGCCGCGGACAGGCCGGCCAAGGGCAGTACTTC.

The DNA of the CDR3 is TGTGCCAGCAGCTCAGGGACTAGTAGCGCTGAGCAGTTCTTC. Its protein product is CASSSGTSSAEQFF. This rearrangement joins TRBV7-3 to TRBJ2-1, with 8 bases that match TRBD2. CDR3 length: 14 residues. The V segment lost 4 bases and the J segment 9 bases; nucleotides outside the gene matches: 8. Germline V gives CDR1 SGHTA, CDR2 FQGTGA.

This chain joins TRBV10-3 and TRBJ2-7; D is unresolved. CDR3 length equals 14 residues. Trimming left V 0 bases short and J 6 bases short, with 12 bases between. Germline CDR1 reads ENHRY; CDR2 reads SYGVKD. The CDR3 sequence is CAISESNSVFEQYF. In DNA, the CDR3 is TGTGCCATCAGTGAGTCGAACTCTGTATTCGAGCAGTACTTC.

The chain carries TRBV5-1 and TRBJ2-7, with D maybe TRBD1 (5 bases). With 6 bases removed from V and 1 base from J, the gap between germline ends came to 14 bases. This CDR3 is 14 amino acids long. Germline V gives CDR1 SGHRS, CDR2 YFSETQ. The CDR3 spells CASKVGQSSYEQYF. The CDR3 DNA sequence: TGCGCCAGCAAAGTGGGGCAGAGTTCCTACGAGCAGTACTTC.

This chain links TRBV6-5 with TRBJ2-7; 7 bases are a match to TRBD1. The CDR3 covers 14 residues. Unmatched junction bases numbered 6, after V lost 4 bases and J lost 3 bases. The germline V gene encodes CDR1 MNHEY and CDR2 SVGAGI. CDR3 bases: TGTGCCAGCAGTTTTGACAGGGTTATCTACGAGCAGTACTTC. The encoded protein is CASSFDRVIYEQYF.

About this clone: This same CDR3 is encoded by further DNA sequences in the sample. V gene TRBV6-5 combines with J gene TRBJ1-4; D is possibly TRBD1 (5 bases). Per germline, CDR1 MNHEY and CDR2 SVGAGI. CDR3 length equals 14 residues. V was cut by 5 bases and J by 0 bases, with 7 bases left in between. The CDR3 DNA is TGTGCCAGCAGTACAGGTGCAACTAATGAAAAACTGTTTTTT. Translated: CASSTGATNEKLFF.

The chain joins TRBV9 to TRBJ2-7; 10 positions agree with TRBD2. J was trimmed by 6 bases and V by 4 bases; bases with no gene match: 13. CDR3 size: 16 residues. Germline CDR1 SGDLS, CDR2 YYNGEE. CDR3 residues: CASSQSSLAGGGEQYF. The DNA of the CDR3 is TGTGCCAGCAGCCAATCCTCCTTAGCGGGAGGTGGCGAGCAGTACTTC.

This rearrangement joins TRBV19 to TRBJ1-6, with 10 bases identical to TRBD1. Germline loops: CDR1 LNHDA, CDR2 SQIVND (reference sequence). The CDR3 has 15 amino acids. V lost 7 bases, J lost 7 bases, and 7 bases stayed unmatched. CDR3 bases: TGTGCCAGTAAAACCGGGACAGGGGCCAATTCACCCCTCCACTTT. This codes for CASKTGTGANSPLHF.

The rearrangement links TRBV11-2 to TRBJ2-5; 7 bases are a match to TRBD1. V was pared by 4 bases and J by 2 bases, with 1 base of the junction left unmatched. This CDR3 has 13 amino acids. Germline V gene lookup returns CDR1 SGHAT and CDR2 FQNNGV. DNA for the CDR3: TGTGCCAGCAGCTCCAGGGGGCAAGAGACCCAGTACTTC. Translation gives CASSSRGQETQYF. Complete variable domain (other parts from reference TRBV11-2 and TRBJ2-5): EAGVAQSPRYKIIEKRQSVAFWCNPISGHATLYWYQQILGQGPKLLIQFQNNGVVDDSQLPKDRFSAERLKGVDSTLKIQPAKLEDSAVYLCASSSRGQETQYFGPGTRLLVL.

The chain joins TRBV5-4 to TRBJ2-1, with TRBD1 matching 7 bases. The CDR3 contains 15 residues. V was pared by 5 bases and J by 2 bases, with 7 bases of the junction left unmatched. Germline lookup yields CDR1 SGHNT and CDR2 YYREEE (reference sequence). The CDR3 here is CASSPGGSAYNEQFF. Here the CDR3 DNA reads TGTGCCAGCAGTCCAGGGGGTTCAGCCTACAATGAGCAGTTCTTC. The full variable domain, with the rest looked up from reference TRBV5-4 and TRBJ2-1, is ETGVTQSPTHLIKTRGQQVTLRCSSQSGHNTVSWYQQALGQGPQFIFQYYREEENGRGNFPPRFSGLQFPNYSSELNVNALELDDSALYLCASSPGGSAYNEQFFGPGTRLTVL.

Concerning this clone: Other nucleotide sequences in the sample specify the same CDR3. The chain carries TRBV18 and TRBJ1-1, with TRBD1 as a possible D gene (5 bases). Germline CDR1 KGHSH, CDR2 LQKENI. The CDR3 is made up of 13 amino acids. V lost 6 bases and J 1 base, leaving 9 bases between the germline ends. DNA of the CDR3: TGTGCCAGCTCGCCGCAGGGGAACACTGAAGCTTTCTTT. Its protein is CASSPQGNTEAFF.